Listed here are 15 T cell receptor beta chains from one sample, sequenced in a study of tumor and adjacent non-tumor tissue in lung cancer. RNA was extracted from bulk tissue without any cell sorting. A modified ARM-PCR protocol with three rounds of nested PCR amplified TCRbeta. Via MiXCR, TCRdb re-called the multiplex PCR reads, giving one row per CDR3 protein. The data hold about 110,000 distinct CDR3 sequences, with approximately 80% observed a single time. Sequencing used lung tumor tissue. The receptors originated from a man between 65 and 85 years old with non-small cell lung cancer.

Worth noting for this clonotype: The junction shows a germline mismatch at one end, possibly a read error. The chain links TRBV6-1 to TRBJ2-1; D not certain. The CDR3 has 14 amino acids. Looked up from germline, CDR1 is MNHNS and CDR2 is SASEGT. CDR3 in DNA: TGTGCCAGCACGTGGGGAAGCTCCTACTATGAGCAGTTCTTC. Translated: CASTWGSSYYEQFF.

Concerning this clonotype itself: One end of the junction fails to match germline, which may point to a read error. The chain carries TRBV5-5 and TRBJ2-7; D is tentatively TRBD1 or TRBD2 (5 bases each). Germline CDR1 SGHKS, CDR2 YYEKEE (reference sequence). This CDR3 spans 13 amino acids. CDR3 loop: CAGSSLTMGPWDF. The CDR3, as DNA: TGTGCCGGCAGCTCACTTACTATGGGACCCTGGGACTTC.

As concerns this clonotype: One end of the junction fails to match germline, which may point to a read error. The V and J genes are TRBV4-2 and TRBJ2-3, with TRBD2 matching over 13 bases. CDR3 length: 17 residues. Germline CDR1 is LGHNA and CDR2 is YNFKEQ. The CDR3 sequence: CACSQRLAGGSTDTQFF. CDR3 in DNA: TGTGCCTGCAGCCAACGACTAGCGGGGGGTTCCACAGATACGCAGTTTTTT.

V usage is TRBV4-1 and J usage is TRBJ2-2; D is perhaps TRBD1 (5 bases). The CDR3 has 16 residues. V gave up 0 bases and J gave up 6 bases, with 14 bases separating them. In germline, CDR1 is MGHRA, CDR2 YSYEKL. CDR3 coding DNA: TGCGCCAGCAGCCAAGAACCCGGCAGGGCGGCCGGGGAGCTGTTTTTT. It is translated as CASSQEPGRAAGELFF.

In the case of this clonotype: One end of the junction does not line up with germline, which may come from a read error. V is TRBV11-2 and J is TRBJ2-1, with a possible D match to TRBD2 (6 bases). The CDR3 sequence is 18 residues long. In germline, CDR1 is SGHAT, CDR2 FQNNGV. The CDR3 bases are TGTCCCAGCAGCTTGCATGTGCGGGACTGTGCCTCCTACAATGAGCAGTTCTTC. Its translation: CPSSLHVRDCASYNEQFF.

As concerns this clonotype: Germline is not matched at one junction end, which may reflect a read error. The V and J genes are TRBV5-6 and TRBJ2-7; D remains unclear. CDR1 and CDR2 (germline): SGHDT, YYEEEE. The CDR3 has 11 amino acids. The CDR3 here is CANSAFYEQYF. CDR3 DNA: TGTGCCAACAGCGCCTTCTACGAGCAGTACTTC.

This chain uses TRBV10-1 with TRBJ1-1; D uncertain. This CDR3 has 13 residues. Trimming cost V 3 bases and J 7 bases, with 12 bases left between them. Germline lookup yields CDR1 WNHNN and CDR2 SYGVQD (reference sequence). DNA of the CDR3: TGCGCCAGCAGTGAATATTTCGACAATGAAGCTTTCTTT. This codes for CASSEYFDNEAFF.

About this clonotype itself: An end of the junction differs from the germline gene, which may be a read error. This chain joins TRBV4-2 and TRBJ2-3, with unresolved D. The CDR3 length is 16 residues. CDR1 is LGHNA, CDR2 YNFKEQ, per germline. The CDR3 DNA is TGTGCCAACAGCCAAGCTCCAGGAAGCGTTACAGACACGCAGTATTTT. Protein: CANSQAPGSVTDTQYF.

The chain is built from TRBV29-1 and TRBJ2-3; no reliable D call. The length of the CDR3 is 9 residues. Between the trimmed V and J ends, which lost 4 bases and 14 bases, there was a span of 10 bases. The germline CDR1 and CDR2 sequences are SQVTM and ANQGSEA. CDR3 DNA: TGCAGCGTTGGCCCAGGCGGGTATTTT. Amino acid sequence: CSVGPGGYF.

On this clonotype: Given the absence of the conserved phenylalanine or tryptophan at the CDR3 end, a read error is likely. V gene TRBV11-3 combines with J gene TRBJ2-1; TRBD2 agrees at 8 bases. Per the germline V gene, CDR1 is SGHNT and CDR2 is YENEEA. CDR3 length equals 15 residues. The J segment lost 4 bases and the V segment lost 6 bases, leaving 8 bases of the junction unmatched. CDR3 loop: CASSRLSGGYNEQFL. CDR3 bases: TGTGCCAGCAGTCGACTATCGGGAGGGTACAATGAGCAGTTCTTA.

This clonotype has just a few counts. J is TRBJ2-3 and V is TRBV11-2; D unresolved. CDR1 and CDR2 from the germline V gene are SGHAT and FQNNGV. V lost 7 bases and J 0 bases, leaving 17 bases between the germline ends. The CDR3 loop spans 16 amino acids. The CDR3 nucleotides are TGTGCCAGCAATTTAACTCAGAGTGGAAGCACAGATACGCAGTATTTT. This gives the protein CASNLTQSGSTDTQYF.

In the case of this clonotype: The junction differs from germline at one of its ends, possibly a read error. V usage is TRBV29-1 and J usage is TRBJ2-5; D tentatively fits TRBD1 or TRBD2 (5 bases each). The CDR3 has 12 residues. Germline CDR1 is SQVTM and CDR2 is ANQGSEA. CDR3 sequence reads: CRVEGGGETQYF. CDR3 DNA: TGCAGGGTTGAAGGTGGGGGAGAGACCCAGTACTTC.

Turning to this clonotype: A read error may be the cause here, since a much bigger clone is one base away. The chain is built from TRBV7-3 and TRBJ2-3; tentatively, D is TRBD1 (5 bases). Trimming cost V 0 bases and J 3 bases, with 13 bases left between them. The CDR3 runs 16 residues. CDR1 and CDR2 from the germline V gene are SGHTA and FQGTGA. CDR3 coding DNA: TGTGCCAGCAGCTTAACCCCAGCAGGGATGACAGATACGCAGTATTTT. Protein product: CASSLTPAGMTDTQYF.

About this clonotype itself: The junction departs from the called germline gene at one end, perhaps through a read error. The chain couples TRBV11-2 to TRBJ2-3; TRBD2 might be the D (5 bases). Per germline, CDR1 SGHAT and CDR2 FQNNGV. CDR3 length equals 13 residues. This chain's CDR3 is CVSSLSLADTQYF. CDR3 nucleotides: TGTGTCAGCAGCTTATCACTAGCAGATACGCAGTATTTT.

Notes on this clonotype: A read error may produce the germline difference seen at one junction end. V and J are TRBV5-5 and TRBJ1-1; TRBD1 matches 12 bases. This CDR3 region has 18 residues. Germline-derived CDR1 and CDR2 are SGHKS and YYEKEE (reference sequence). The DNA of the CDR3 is TGTGCCAGCAGATACAAGCCGGGACAGGGGGCGGGTACGACTGAAGCTTACTTT. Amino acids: CASRYKPGQGAGTTEAYF.